The 15 T cell receptor beta chains below come from one sample, sequenced in a study of T cell repertoires in cytomegalovirus infection. TCRdb re-called the reads with MiXCR, one entry per CDR3 protein. The top ten hold under 30% of the sample, which has 450,000 to 550,000 distinct CDR3 sequences, more than 15% seen once. The sequenced material came from CD8+ T cells from PBMCs. These receptors were obtained from a human donor in good health (CMV status not recorded). Some clones in this sample may be carry-over from other donors' samples.

This clonotype was counted ten times or more. This chain connects TRBV11-1 to TRBJ2-1; D is ambiguous. Deletions cut 1 base from V and 0 bases from J, with 10 bases between. The CDR3 totals 16 residues. Germline values: CDR1 SGHAT, CDR2 FQDESV (reference sequence). The CDR3 sequence: CASSLGSASSYNEQFF. The DNA for the CDR3 is TGTGCCAGCAGCTTAGGGTCCGCGTCCTCCTACAATGAGCAGTTCTTC. The full variable domain, completed using reference TRBV11-1 and TRBJ2-1, is EAEVAQSPRYKITEKSQAVAFWCDPISGHATLYWYRQILGQGPELLVQFQDESVVDDSQLPKDRFSAERLKGVDSTLKIQPAELGDSAMYLCASSLGSASSYNEQFFGPGTRLTVL.

This clonotype turned up a few times. J is TRBJ2-2 and V is TRBV20-1, with D hard to call. V was clipped by 2 bases and J by 0 bases, with 13 bases between them. Germline V gene sequence: CDR1 DFQATT, CDR2 SNEGSKA (reference sequence). The CDR3 consists of 16 residues. The CDR3 is CSARNLQNANTGELFF. CDR3 nucleotide sequence: TGCAGTGCTAGAAATTTGCAGAATGCGAACACCGGGGAGCTGTTTTTT.

V gene TRBV5-6 combines with J gene TRBJ2-7, with 10 positions matching TRBD1. J was trimmed by 6 bases and V by 0 bases; bases with no gene match: 3. Germline V gene sequence: CDR1 SGHDT, CDR2 YYEEEE. This CDR3 has 14 residues. The DNA for the CDR3 is TGTGCCAGCAGCTTGGGGACAGGGGGTCGCGAGCAGTACTTC. Its protein product is CASSLGTGGREQYF.

This clonotype has at least ten counts. The chain employs TRBV7-9 and TRBJ2-6; D is ambiguous. This CDR3 is built from 16 residues. Germline V CDR1 and CDR2: SEHNR, FQNEAQ (reference sequence). V lost 1 base, J lost 1 base, and 8 bases lay in between. Here the CDR3 reads CASSLERESGANVLTF. The CDR3 region has the DNA TGTGCCAGCAGCTTAGAAAGGGAATCTGGGGCCAACGTCCTGACTTTC.

This clonotype was found a few times. This chain joins TRBV20-1 and TRBJ2-1; 8 nucleotides align to TRBD2. The V and J ends lost 1 base and 4 bases, in that order; junction bases with no gene match: 12. CDR3 length: 17 residues. Germline V gene sequence: CDR1 DFQATT, CDR2 SNEGSKA (reference sequence). The CDR3 region is CSARGTAKSGSYNEQFF. DNA for the CDR3: TGCAGTGCTAGAGGGACCGCAAAGAGCGGGAGTTACAATGAGCAGTTCTTC.

The table lists this clonotype with a few counts. The rearrangement uses TRBV6-1 and TRBJ2-3; D not resolved. V gave up 8 bases and J gave up 9 bases, with 18 bases separating them. This CDR3 is 13 amino acids long. Germline loops: CDR1 MNHNS, CDR2 SASEGT. The CDR3 DNA reads as TGTGCCAGCTCTCTGACGAGGAGCGAAACGCAGTATTTT. Amino acid sequence: CASSLTRSETQYF.

This clonotype has ten or more counts. The chain employs TRBV5-1 and TRBJ1-2; 7 bases fit TRBD1. V was pared by 5 bases and J by 2 bases, with 12 bases of the junction left unmatched. Germline loops: CDR1 SGHRS, CDR2 YFSETQ. The length of the CDR3 is 16 residues. DNA of the CDR3: TGCGCCAGCAGAACCGGGACAGTTGATCGGAACTATGGCTACACCTTC. Amino acid sequence: CASRTGTVDRNYGYTF.

This clonotype came up many times. The chain combines TRBV7-8 with TRBJ2-1, with 11 bases fitting TRBD2. CDR1 and CDR2 from the germline V gene are SGHVS and FQNEAQ. This CDR3 is 14 amino acids long. Unmatched junction bases numbered 4, after V lost 4 bases and J lost 8 bases. The CDR3 DNA follows: TGTGCCAGCAGCTACCTAGCGGGAGGCTATGAGCAGTTCTTC. This gives the protein CASSYLAGGYEQFF. Variable domain in full (rest from reference TRBV7-8 and TRBJ2-1): GAGVSQSPRYKVAKRGQDVALRCDPISGHVSLFWYQQALGQGPEFLTYFQNEAQLDKSGLPSDRFFAERPEGSVSTLKIQRTQQEDSAVYLCASSYLAGGYEQFFGPGTRLTVL.

In its sample, this clonotype was seen a few times. The gene calls are TRBV6-1 and TRBJ2-5, with D perhaps matching TRBD2 (6 bases). Germline CDR1 is MNHNS and CDR2 is SASEGT. There are 14 residues in the CDR3. V was cut by 2 bases and J by 2 bases, with 9 bases left in between. CDR3 loop: CASSERSGQETQYF. In DNA form, the CDR3 reads TGTGCCAGCAGTGAACGTAGCGGACAAGAGACCCAGTACTTC.

The sample holds many counts of this clonotype. The chain couples TRBV23-1 to TRBJ2-3; 12 bases agree with TRBD2. Being an ORF, TRBV23-1 has a function that is uncertain. The CDR3 totals 16 residues. Trimming cost V 8 bases and J 4 bases; bases outside gene matches: 10. Written as DNA, the CDR3 is TGCGCCAGCTTCCACTCTAGCGGGGGGGCGGCAGATACGCAGTATTTT. Translating it yields CASFHSSGGAADTQYF.

This chain connects TRBV28 to TRBJ2-1; 8 nucleotides agree with TRBD2. The V and J ends lost 7 bases and 7 bases, in that order; junction bases with no gene match: 6. This CDR3 is 13 amino acids long. Germline V gives CDR1 MDHEN, CDR2 SYDVKM. The CDR3 sequence: CASNPPGGNEQFF. The CDR3 bases are TGTGCCAGCAACCCCCCGGGGGGGAATGAGCAGTTCTTC.

J is TRBJ2-7 and V is TRBV30, with D tentatively TRBD2 (6 bases). Germline CDR1 and CDR2: GTSNPN and SVGIG (reference sequence). Trimming took off 2 bases at V and 1 base at J, with 12 bases between the two ends. This CDR3 comprises 14 residues. Here the CDR3 reads CAWSIGSGSYEQYF. In nucleotides, the CDR3 is TGTGCCTGGAGTATCGGGAGTGGATCCTACGAGCAGTACTTC. Supplemented by reference TRBV30 and TRBJ2-7, the full variable domain reads SQTIHQWPATLVQPVGSPLSLECTVEGTSNPNLYWYRQAAGRGLQLLFYSVGIGQISSEVPQNLSASRPQDRQFILSSKKLLLSDSGFYLCAWSIGSGSYEQYFGPGTRLTVT.

V gene TRBV3-1 combines with J gene TRBJ2-7, with 10 positions matching TRBD1. This CDR3 has 16 amino acids. Germline CDR1 reads LGHDT; CDR2 reads YNNKEL (reference sequence). Losses at the gene ends were 4 bases for V and 4 bases for J; bases not matched to a gene: 10. In DNA, the CDR3 is TGTGCCAGCAGCCCAGAGACAGGGGGCAGTGGTTACGAGCAGTACTTC. Its protein is CASSPETGGSGYEQYF.

In its sample, this clonotype was seen many times. V and J are TRBV12-3 or TRBV12-4 and TRBJ1-1; D unresolved. The V and J ends lost 3 bases and 3 bases respectively, with 11 bases between them. There are 14 residues in the CDR3. For the CDR3, the DNA is TGTGCCAGCAGTTTCCCCCGGGAGCACACTGAAGCTTTCTTT. This gives the protein CASSFPREHTEAFF.

This clonotype has ten or more counts. This sequence joins TRBV27 and TRBJ2-3, with D possibly matching TRBD1 (6 bases). Trimming stripped 6 bases from V and 1 base from J, with 20 bases between. This CDR3 comprises 17 residues. Germline lookup yields CDR1 MNHEY and CDR2 SMNVEV (reference sequence). The CDR3 nucleotides read TGTGCCAGCAGCCCCCCCAGGGGCACCAAGGGCACAGATACGCAGTATTTT. Translation: CASSPPRGTKGTDTQYF.